The next 21 T cell receptor beta chains were all read from a single sample in a study of OX40 agonist ivuxolimab in advanced cancers. Assay used: immunoSEQ multiplex PCR; TCRdb lists only in-frame clones, some missing. The sample contains 73,000 or so clones, around four fifths of which appear only once. This specimen was CD4+ or CD8+ T cells sorted from blood, taken in a trial of the OX40 agonist ivuxolimab. The receptors stem from an adult with an advanced solid tumor such as melanoma, head and neck, liver or kidney cancer.

The chain links TRBV18 to TRBJ2-5; 7 bases line up with TRBD1. Losses at the gene ends were 3 bases for V and 0 bases for J; bases not matched to a gene: 4. CDR1 KGHSH and CDR2 LQKENI come from the germline V gene. This CDR3 is 15 amino acids long. CDR3 sequence (DNA): TGTGCCAGCTCACCGGAACAGGGGAACCAAGAGACCCAGTACTTC. Protein sequence: CASSPEQGNQETQYF.

This chain connects TRBV6-6 to TRBJ1-1; TRBD1 agrees at 9 bases. The CDR3 contains 14 residues. V was clipped by 8 bases and J by 0 bases; unmatched bases: 4. Germline V gives CDR1 MNHNY, CDR2 SVGAGI (reference sequence). CDR3 nucleotide sequence: TGTGCCAGCGGGAGGGACAGGGTGAACACTGAAGCTTTCTTT. Translation: CASGRDRVNTEAFF.

In its sample, this clone is large. This rearrangement joins TRBV6-4 to TRBJ1-5, with no clear D. Germline V gene data show CDR1 as MRHNA and CDR2 as SNTAGT. V lost 3 bases and J lost 16, with 16 bases in between. The CDR3 has 12 residues. CDR3 region: CASSDSIGTIHF. The CDR3 DNA follows: TGTGCCAGCAGTGATAGTATTGGTACGATTCATTTT.

This clone was seen once. The rearrangement joins TRBV4-2 to TRBJ1-3, with TRBD1 identical over 9 bases. The germline CDR1 and CDR2 sequences are LGHNA and YNFKEQ. Trimming cost V 3 bases and J 3 bases; bases outside gene matches: 3. This CDR3 region has 15 residues. In DNA, the CDR3 is TGTGCCAGCAGCCAGCGGGACAGGGATGGAAACACCATATATTTT. Translated: CASSQRDRDGNTIYF.

J is TRBJ1-5 and V is TRBV15, with 7 bases fitting TRBD1. CDR3 length equals 18 residues. Losses at the gene ends were 0 bases for V and 7 bases for J; bases not matched to a gene: 15. The V gene's germline CDR1 is LNHNV and CDR2 YYDKDF (reference sequence). CDR3: CATSRDGVGGQRRQPQHF. CDR3 nucleotide sequence: TGTGCCACCAGCAGAGATGGGGTAGGGGGACAGAGAAGGCAGCCCCAGCATTTT.

A single count supports this clone. The rearrangement uses TRBV9 and TRBJ2-1; 11 positions match TRBD1. CDR3 length: 15 amino acids. Per germline, CDR1 SGDLS and CDR2 YYNGEE. V was clipped by 1 base and J by 9 bases; unmatched bases: 6. The CDR3 DNA is TGTGCCAGCAGCGTAACGGACAGGGGGCAGGGTGAGCAGTTCTTC. This gives the protein CASSVTDRGQGEQFF.

The chain has TRBV18 and TRBJ1-1; D gene uncertain. Per germline, CDR1 KGHSH and CDR2 LQKENI. CDR3 size: 15 residues. V dropped 3 bases and J dropped 4 bases, with 15 bases sitting between them. The CDR3 DNA sequence: TGTGCCAGCTCACCCCTAACCGGGTCGGGCACTGAAGCTTTCTTT. Translating gives CASSPLTGSGTEAFF.

This rearrangement joins TRBV7-2 to TRBJ1-6; no reliable D call. The germline V gene has CDR1 SGHTA and CDR2 FQGNSA. The CDR3 is made up of 11 amino acids. V lost 2 bases to trimming and J lost 12 bases, with 5 bases between them. CDR3 sequence reads: CASSLTGPLHF. The CDR3 nucleotides are TGTGCCAGCAGCTTAACGGGACCCCTCCACTTT.

This clone was found once. The chain has TRBV30 and TRBJ2-7; D remains ambiguous. The ends were cut back, 3 bases at V and 2 bases at J, with 14 bases in the middle. CDR1 and CDR2 from the germline V gene are GTSNPN and SVGIG (reference sequence). The CDR3 runs 14 residues. CDR3 amino acids: CAWRGRLGTYEQYF. The CDR3 DNA sequence: TGTGCCTGGAGGGGTCGCTTGGGGACCTACGAGCAGTACTTC.

The chain employs TRBV6-4 and TRBJ1-5, with TRBD1 as a possible D gene (6 bases). Trimming stripped 5 bases from V and 1 base from J, with 12 bases between. CDR3 length: 15 amino acids. Looked up from germline, CDR1 is MRHNA and CDR2 is SNTAGT. The CDR3 region is CASSNRAGSNQPQHF. CDR3 nucleotide sequence: TGTGCCAGCAGTAACAGGGCTGGAAGCAATCAGCCCCAGCATTTT.

The genes are TRBV6-5 and TRBJ2-7; TRBD2 aligns across 9 bases. Germline loops: CDR1 MNHEY, CDR2 SVGAGI. J gave up 7 bases and V 4 bases, and 8 bases lay outside the gene matches. The CDR3 has 14 amino acids. CDR3 amino acids: CASSFGLASGEQYF. The CDR3 DNA sequence: TGTGCCAGCAGTTTCGGACTAGCGTCCGGGGAGCAGTACTTC.

As regards this clone: The same CDR3 can be traced to other DNA sequences in this sample. The chain joins TRBV18 to TRBJ2-7; 12 bases agree with TRBD1. Germline CDR1 and CDR2: KGHSH and LQKENI. CDR3 length: 15 residues. Germline trimming cut 3 bases from V and 4 bases from J; bases unmatched to any gene: 4. CDR3 nucleotides: TGTGCCAGCTCACCTCCGGGACAGGGGGCTTACGAGCAGTACTTC. Protein: CASSPPGQGAYEQYF. The complete variable domain, with remaining parts taken from reference TRBV18 and TRBJ2-7, reads NAGVMQNPRHLVRRRGQEARLRCSPMKGHSHVYWYRQLPEEGLKFMVYLQKENIIDESGMPKERFSAEFPKEGPSILRIQQVVRGDSAAYFCASSPPGQGAYEQYFGPGTRLTVT.

The chain couples TRBV6-6 to TRBJ2-7; D is unresolved. The CDR3 contains 14 residues. The germline gives CDR1 MNHNY, CDR2 SVGAGI (reference sequence). Trimming shortened V by 2 bases and J by 0 bases, and 8 bases separated the two germline ends. The CDR3 here is CASSYADPSYEQYF. For the CDR3, the DNA is TGTGCCAGCAGTTACGCGGACCCCTCCTACGAGCAGTACTTC.

This chain joins TRBV11-2 and TRBJ1-2; D gene ambiguous. With 5 bases removed from V and 8 bases from J, the gap between germline ends came to 21 bases. Germline V gene data show CDR1 as SGHAT and CDR2 as FQNNGV. The CDR3 runs to 15 residues. The CDR3: CASSMSAEGMGGYTF. The CDR3 nucleotides are TGTGCCAGCAGCATGTCGGCCGAGGGAATGGGCGGCTACACCTTC.

This chain joins TRBV15 and TRBJ1-1, with no clear D. Germline loops: CDR1 LNHNV, CDR2 YYDKDF (reference sequence). This CDR3 spans 11 amino acids. Deletions cut 3 bases from V and 5 bases from J, with 4 bases between. CDR3: CATSSGTEAFF. CDR3 in DNA: TGTGCCACCAGCAGTGGGACTGAAGCTTTCTTT.

This clone was picked up one time. The chain links TRBV7-2 to TRBJ2-7; no firm D call. Trimming took 2 bases from V and 6 from J, leaving 14 bases between them. The CDR3 extends over 14 amino acids. Looked up from germline, CDR1 is SGHTA and CDR2 is FQGNSA. The CDR3 region is CASSLPSGRGEQYF. As DNA, the CDR3 is TGTGCCAGCAGCTTACCTTCAGGTCGAGGCGAGCAGTACTTC.

The V call is TRBV6-5, the J call TRBJ2-7; 8 positions match TRBD2. The V and J ends lost 0 bases and 4 bases, in that order; junction bases with no gene match: 8. The CDR3 is 16 residues long. Germline assignment: CDR1 MNHEY and CDR2 SVGAGI. The CDR3 region is CASSYSRGVISYEQYF. The CDR3 DNA reads TGTGCCAGCAGTTACTCGCGGGGGGTAATTTCGTACGAGCAGTACTTC.

V gene TRBV4-3 combines with J gene TRBJ2-6; either TRBD1 or TRBD2 may fit D (5 bases each). Germline V gene lookup returns CDR1 LGHNA and CDR2 YSLEER. CDR3 size: 18 residues. With 3 bases removed from V and 0 bases from J, the gap between germline ends came to 15 bases. CDR3 DNA sequence: TGCGCCAGCAGCCAGCTAACGGGACGGATCTCTGGGGCCAACGTCCTGACTTTC. Translated, it gives CASSQLTGRISGANVLTF.

On this clone: This likely comes from a read error, as the CDR3 has no conserved phenylalanine or tryptophan at its end. This sequence joins TRBV12-5 and TRBJ1-2; a possible D gene is TRBD1 (6 bases). Germline CDR1 reads LGHNT; CDR2 reads FRNRAP. The CDR3 loop spans 15 amino acids. Between the trimmed V and J ends, which lost 5 bases and 8 bases, there was a span of 21 bases. The CDR3 DNA reads TGTGCTAGTGGTCTCTCTACAGGGATACGTAGCGGCTACACCCTC. It translates to CASGLSTGIRSGYTL.

As concerns this clone: An end of the junction differs from the germline gene, which may be a read error. The CDR3: CACRSGQGATYEQYF. The CDR3 DNA reads TGTGCCTGCAGATCCGGACAGGGGGCGACCTACGAGCAGTACTTC. The gene calls are TRBV6-9 and TRBJ2-7; 11 positions agree with TRBD1. Germline V gene lookup returns CDR1 MNHGY and CDR2 SVAAGI. CDR3 length: 15 residues.

This clone was seen at least ten times. V is TRBV19 and J is TRBJ1-2; D ambiguous. CDR1 LNHDA and CDR2 SQIVND come from the germline V gene (reference sequence). V lost 8 bases, J lost 13 bases, and 17 bases lay in between. CDR3 length: 11 amino acids. Written as DNA, the CDR3 is TGTGCCAGTCCCCTCGTGACGGCTGCCACCTTC. Its translation is CASPLVTAATF.